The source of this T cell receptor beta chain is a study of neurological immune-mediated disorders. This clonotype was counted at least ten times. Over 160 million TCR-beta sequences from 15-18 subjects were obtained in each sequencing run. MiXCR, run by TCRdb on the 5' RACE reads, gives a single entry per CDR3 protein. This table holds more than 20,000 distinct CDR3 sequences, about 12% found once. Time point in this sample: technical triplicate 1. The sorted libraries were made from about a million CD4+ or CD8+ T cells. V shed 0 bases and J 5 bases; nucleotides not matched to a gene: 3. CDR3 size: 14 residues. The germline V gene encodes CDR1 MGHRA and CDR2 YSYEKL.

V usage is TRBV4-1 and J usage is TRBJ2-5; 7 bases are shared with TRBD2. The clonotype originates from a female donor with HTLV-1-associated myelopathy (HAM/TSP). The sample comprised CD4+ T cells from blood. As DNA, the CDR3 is TGCGCCAGCAGCCAAGATCAGGGAGGGGAGACCCAGTACTTC. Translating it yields CASSQDQGGETQYF.